This is a list of T cell receptor beta chains from one sample in a study of CD8+CD57+ T cells in acquired aplastic anemia. TCRdb recomputed calls from the reads with MiXCR, one row per CDR3 protein. The sample carries just over 400,000 distinct CDR3 sequences, 65% to 80% recorded once. What was sequenced was sorted CD4+, CD8+, or CD8+CD57+ T cells (not recorded which) from PBMCs. The receptors come from a human donor in good health, serving as a control. Both conserved end residues are part of each CDR3. Each record gives: J gene, CDR3 length, D gene, clone size, V gene, CDR3 DNA, CDR3 protein. D genes are given only for firm matches. Clone size is not always given. Where it is, it says once, few, many or a class for expanded clones.

j_call: TRBJ2-2; cdr3_length: 17; d_call: TRBD1; clone_size: -; v_call: TRBV4-1; cdr3_nt: TGCGCCAGCAGCCAAGATCTTGGACAGGGGGCCACCGGGGAGCTGTTTTTT; cdr3_aa: CASSQDLGQGATGELFF
j_call: TRBJ2-3; cdr3_length: 15; d_call: -; clone_size: -; v_call: TRBV9; cdr3_nt: TGTGCCAGCAGTGTAGCAGGAACTAGCACAGATACGCAGTATTTT; cdr3_aa: CASSVAGTSTDTQYF
j_call: TRBJ2-3; cdr3_length: 14; d_call: TRBD1; clone_size: -; v_call: TRBV11-2; cdr3_nt: TGTGCCAGCAGCCTGACAGGGGGGTACAATACGCAGTATTTT; cdr3_aa: CASSLTGGYNTQYF
j_call: TRBJ1-3; cdr3_length: 16; d_call: TRBD1; clone_size: -; v_call: TRBV7-2; cdr3_nt: TGTGCCAGCAGCCTAGGACAGGGGTTGGATGGCTACACCATATATTTT; cdr3_aa: CASSLGQGLDGYTIYF
j_call: TRBJ2-5; cdr3_length: 11; d_call: -; clone_size: many; v_call: TRBV27; cdr3_nt: TGTGCCAGCAGATCTCAAGAGACCCAGTACTTC; cdr3_aa: CASRSQETQYF
j_call: TRBJ1-5; cdr3_length: 16; d_call: -; clone_size: -; v_call: TRBV11-1; cdr3_nt: TGTGCCAGCAGCCAGGGAGGAGTATGGAGCAATCAGCCCCAGCATTTT; cdr3_aa: CASSQGGVWSNQPQHF
j_call: TRBJ1-1; cdr3_length: 13; d_call: -; clone_size: many; v_call: TRBV20-1; cdr3_nt: TGCAGTGCTAGAGTCCCCTGGGCATACGAAGCTTTCTTT; cdr3_aa: CSARVPWAYEAFF
j_call: TRBJ1-1; cdr3_length: 13; d_call: -; clone_size: -; v_call: TRBV4-3; cdr3_nt: TGCGCCAGCAGCCGACGCCTCGGTACTGAAGCTTTCTTT; cdr3_aa: CASSRRLGTEAFF
j_call: TRBJ2-1; cdr3_length: 11; d_call: -; clone_size: once; v_call: TRBV5-1; cdr3_nt: TGTGCCACCTGCCTAGTCTCTGAGCATTCCTTC; cdr3_aa: CATCLVSEHSF
j_call: TRBJ1-5; cdr3_length: 14; d_call: -; clone_size: -; v_call: TRBV7-3; cdr3_nt: TGTGCCAGCAGCTTATACCCAGGGTTGGGGGAGACCCAGTTT; cdr3_aa: CASSLYPGLGETQF
j_call: TRBJ1-5; cdr3_length: 14; d_call: -; clone_size: -; v_call: TRBV2; cdr3_nt: TGTGCCAGCAGTGCTGGGGAATACAATCAGCCCCAGCATTTT; cdr3_aa: CASSAGEYNQPQHF
j_call: TRBJ2-7; cdr3_length: 17; d_call: TRBD2; clone_size: -; v_call: TRBV20-1; cdr3_nt: TGCAGTGCATGGACTAGCGGGGTTTCGAGCGAATCCTACGAGCAGTACTTC; cdr3_aa: CSAWTSGVSSESYEQYF
j_call: TRBJ1-1; cdr3_length: 15; d_call: -; clone_size: once; v_call: TRBV7-2; cdr3_nt: -; cdr3_aa: CASSLVGTEAFFAFF
j_call: TRBJ1-4; cdr3_length: 15; d_call: -; clone_size: -; v_call: TRBV5-1; cdr3_nt: TGCGCCAGCAGCAGAGACGGCCCGTGGGATGAAAAACTGTTTTTT; cdr3_aa: CASSRDGPWDEKLFF
j_call: TRBJ1-4; cdr3_length: 8; d_call: -; clone_size: -; v_call: TRBV11-3; cdr3_nt: TGTGCCAGCAGCCCCCCAGGGTTT; cdr3_aa: CASSPPGF
j_call: TRBJ2-7; cdr3_length: 16; d_call: TRBD1; clone_size: -; v_call: TRBV12-3/TRBV12-4; cdr3_nt: TGTGCCAGTGCCGGAGCTGGGACAGGCCGAGCGGGCGAGCAGTACTTC; cdr3_aa: CASAGAGTGRAGEQYF
j_call: TRBJ2-1; cdr3_length: 14; d_call: -; clone_size: many; v_call: TRBV7-9; cdr3_nt: TGTGCCAGCAGCTTAGGGTTAACATACAATGAGCAGTTCTTC; cdr3_aa: CASSLGLTYNEQFF
j_call: TRBJ2-1; cdr3_length: 11; d_call: -; clone_size: -; v_call: TRBV12-3/TRBV12-4; cdr3_nt: TGTGCCAGCAGCCTAGATCAGAAGCAGCTCTTC; cdr3_aa: CASSLDQKQLF
j_call: TRBJ1-6; cdr3_length: 15; d_call: TRBD1; clone_size: -; v_call: TRBV7-9; cdr3_nt: TGTGCCAGCAGCTCGGACAGGACCCCTAGTTGGCCCCTCCACTTT; cdr3_aa: CASSSDRTPSWPLHF
j_call: TRBJ2-1; cdr3_length: 14; d_call: TRBD2; clone_size: -; v_call: TRBV12-3/TRBV12-4; cdr3_nt: TGTGCCAGCACTATTGCGGGGGGGATCCTAGAGCAGTTCTTC; cdr3_aa: CASTIAGGILEQFF
j_call: TRBJ2-1; cdr3_length: 14; d_call: -; clone_size: -; v_call: TRBV7-8; cdr3_nt: TGTGCCAGCAGCTTTGCGGGGAGCCATGATGAGCAGTTCTTC; cdr3_aa: CASSFAGSHDEQFF
j_call: TRBJ2-7; cdr3_length: 12; d_call: -; clone_size: many; v_call: TRBV29-1; cdr3_nt: TGCAGCGTTTCTTGGCCAGGGAACGAGCAGTACTTC; cdr3_aa: CSVSWPGNEQYF
j_call: TRBJ2-7; cdr3_length: 14; d_call: -; clone_size: many; v_call: TRBV4-3; cdr3_nt: TGCGCCAGCAGCCAAGATCAGGCCAAGGGCGCGCAGTACTTC; cdr3_aa: CASSQDQAKGAQYF
j_call: TRBJ2-1; cdr3_length: 14; d_call: -; clone_size: -; v_call: TRBV12-3/TRBV12-4; cdr3_nt: TGTGCCAGCAATCCGACAGGAGCCTACAATGAGCAGTTCTTC; cdr3_aa: CASNPTGAYNEQFF
j_call: TRBJ2-5; cdr3_length: 14; d_call: TRBD1; clone_size: -; v_call: TRBV7-3; cdr3_nt: TGTGCCAGCAGACGACAGGGGGCGTTGGAGACCCAGTACTTC; cdr3_aa: CASRRQGALETQYF
j_call: TRBJ1-2; cdr3_length: 15; d_call: TRBD1; clone_size: -; v_call: TRBV6-1; cdr3_nt: TGTGCCAGCAGGGAGACCGGGACAGGGGGTTCTGGCTACACCTTC; cdr3_aa: CASRETGTGGSGYTF
j_call: TRBJ2-7; cdr3_length: 14; d_call: TRBD2; clone_size: -; v_call: TRBV9; cdr3_nt: TGTGCCAGCAGCGCTAGCGGGGGGCACTCAGATACGTACTTC; cdr3_aa: CASSASGGHSDTYF
j_call: TRBJ1-6; cdr3_length: 15; d_call: TRBD1; clone_size: many; v_call: TRBV25-1; cdr3_nt: TGTGCCAGCAGTGACCCGGGACAGGGCGATTCACCCCTCCACTTT; cdr3_aa: CASSDPGQGDSPLHF
j_call: TRBJ2-7; cdr3_length: 14; d_call: -; clone_size: once; v_call: TRBV7-2; cdr3_nt: TGTGCCAGCAGCCACCCCGATACGCAGTATGTTGGCCCATTC; cdr3_aa: CASSHPDTQYVGPF
j_call: TRBJ1-2; cdr3_length: 14; d_call: -; clone_size: -; v_call: TRBV10-2; cdr3_nt: TGTGCCAGCAGTGAGTCCCTGACAGTGGCTGGCTACACCTTC; cdr3_aa: CASSESLTVAGYTF
j_call: TRBJ2-7; cdr3_length: 14; d_call: -; clone_size: once; v_call: TRBV4-3; cdr3_nt: TGCGCCAGCAGCCAAGATCGGACACTCTACGAGCAGTACTTC; cdr3_aa: CASSQDRTLYEQYF
j_call: TRBJ2-7; cdr3_length: 11; d_call: -; clone_size: -; v_call: TRBV2; cdr3_nt: TGTGCCAGCAGGGGGGGTACCGAGCAGTACTTC; cdr3_aa: CASRGGTEQYF
j_call: TRBJ1-6; cdr3_length: 15; d_call: -; clone_size: many; v_call: TRBV6-5; cdr3_nt: TGTGCCAGCACCCCGAGTCCAGCCGGTAATTCACCCCTCCACTTT; cdr3_aa: CASTPSPAGNSPLHF
j_call: TRBJ2-5; cdr3_length: 15; d_call: TRBD2; clone_size: -; v_call: TRBV15; cdr3_nt: TGTGCCACCAGCAGACGACTAGCGGGGGAGGAGACCCAGTACTTC; cdr3_aa: CATSRRLAGEETQYF
j_call: TRBJ2-3; cdr3_length: 13; d_call: TRBD2; clone_size: -; v_call: TRBV20-1; cdr3_nt: TGCAGTGCTGGGGCTAGCGGGGGGCCCCCGCAGTATTTT; cdr3_aa: CSAGASGGPPQYF
j_call: TRBJ2-3; cdr3_length: 15; d_call: TRBD2; clone_size: few; v_call: TRBV2; cdr3_nt: TGTGCCAACATAGCTAGCGGGGGTCCCGCAGATACGCAGTATTTT; cdr3_aa: CANIASGGPADTQYF
j_call: TRBJ2-3; cdr3_length: 14; d_call: -; clone_size: many; v_call: TRBV6-4; cdr3_nt: TGTGCCAGCAGTGAACAGGGGGGGCCAGATACGCAGTATTTT; cdr3_aa: CASSEQGGPDTQYF
j_call: TRBJ1-1; cdr3_length: 18; d_call: -; clone_size: -; v_call: TRBV20-1; cdr3_nt: TGCAGCGCTAGTCAGGCAGACTCCGGTGACGGAAGCAACACTGAAGCTTTCTTT; cdr3_aa: CSASQADSGDGSNTEAFF
j_call: TRBJ1-1; cdr3_length: 15; d_call: -; clone_size: many; v_call: TRBV7-6; cdr3_nt: TGTGCCAGCAGCTTAGAGCCGGAGTCGAACACTGAAGCTTTCTTT; cdr3_aa: CASSLEPESNTEAFF
j_call: TRBJ2-5; cdr3_length: 15; d_call: TRBD1; clone_size: once; v_call: TRBV24-1; cdr3_nt: TGTGCCACCAGTGATCCGAACAGGGGGTCGGAGACCCAGTACTTC; cdr3_aa: CATSDPNRGSETQYF
j_call: TRBJ1-1; cdr3_length: 12; d_call: -; clone_size: -; v_call: TRBV2; cdr3_nt: TGTGCCAGCGTCCGGTTGAACACTGAAGCTTTCTTT; cdr3_aa: CASVRLNTEAFF
j_call: TRBJ1-6; cdr3_length: 14; d_call: -; clone_size: -; v_call: TRBV7-8; cdr3_nt: TGTGCCAGCAGCTTATCGACGGGCAATTCACCCCTCCACTTT; cdr3_aa: CASSLSTGNSPLHF
j_call: TRBJ1-2; cdr3_length: 12; d_call: -; clone_size: -; v_call: TRBV5-6; cdr3_nt: TGTGCCAGCAGCTTGAGGCTAAATGGCTACACCTTC; cdr3_aa: CASSLRLNGYTF
j_call: TRBJ1-4; cdr3_length: 14; d_call: -; clone_size: -; v_call: TRBV10-2; cdr3_nt: TGCGCCAGCAGTTTAGGGGGACGGGATGAAAAGCTGTTTTTT; cdr3_aa: CASSLGGRDEKLFF
j_call: TRBJ2-2; cdr3_length: 15; d_call: TRBD2; clone_size: -; v_call: TRBV19; cdr3_nt: TGTGCCAGTAGCTCCCTAGCGGGGGGCACCGGGGAGCTGTTTTTT; cdr3_aa: CASSSLAGGTGELFF
j_call: TRBJ2-3; cdr3_length: 15; d_call: -; clone_size: once; v_call: TRBV2; cdr3_nt: TGTGCCAGCACTAGACAGGGTACTAGCACAGATGCGCAGTATTTT; cdr3_aa: CASTRQGTSTDAQYF
j_call: TRBJ1-5; cdr3_length: 13; d_call: -; clone_size: -; v_call: TRBV7-2; cdr3_nt: TGTGCCAGCGGTGAGGAATACGGCCAACCCCAGCATTTT; cdr3_aa: CASGEEYGQPQHF
j_call: TRBJ1-2; cdr3_length: 17; d_call: -; clone_size: -; v_call: TRBV5-1; cdr3_nt: TGCGCCAGCAGTGAGGGGAGACCGCTCCAGTTTTTCGATGGCTACACCTTC; cdr3_aa: CASSEGRPLQFFDGYTF
j_call: TRBJ1-4; cdr3_length: 15; d_call: -; clone_size: many; v_call: TRBV20-1; cdr3_nt: TGCAGTGCGTTTCGAAACAGGCTAGATAATGAAAAACTGTTTTTT; cdr3_aa: CSAFRNRLDNEKLFF
j_call: TRBJ2-7; cdr3_length: 15; d_call: TRBD2; clone_size: many; v_call: TRBV20-1; cdr3_nt: TGCAGTGCTAGAGATGTGGCTAGCGGGTCATACGAGCAGTACTTC; cdr3_aa: CSARDVASGSYEQYF
j_call: TRBJ1-1; cdr3_length: 14; d_call: -; clone_size: -; v_call: TRBV9; cdr3_nt: TGTGCCAGCAGCGACGTACCGATTGACGCGCAAGCTTTCTTT; cdr3_aa: CASSDVPIDAQAFF
j_call: TRBJ2-1; cdr3_length: 18; d_call: TRBD2; clone_size: many; v_call: TRBV6-1; cdr3_nt: TGTGCCAGCAGTGAAGCGCTTCGGGCTAGCGGGGGATCCGATGAGCAGTTCTTC; cdr3_aa: CASSEALRASGGSDEQFF
j_call: TRBJ1-2; cdr3_length: 15; d_call: TRBD1; clone_size: -; v_call: TRBV24-1; cdr3_nt: TGTGCCACCAGTGATAGAGCAGGGGGCAACTATGGCTACACCTTC; cdr3_aa: CATSDRAGGNYGYTF